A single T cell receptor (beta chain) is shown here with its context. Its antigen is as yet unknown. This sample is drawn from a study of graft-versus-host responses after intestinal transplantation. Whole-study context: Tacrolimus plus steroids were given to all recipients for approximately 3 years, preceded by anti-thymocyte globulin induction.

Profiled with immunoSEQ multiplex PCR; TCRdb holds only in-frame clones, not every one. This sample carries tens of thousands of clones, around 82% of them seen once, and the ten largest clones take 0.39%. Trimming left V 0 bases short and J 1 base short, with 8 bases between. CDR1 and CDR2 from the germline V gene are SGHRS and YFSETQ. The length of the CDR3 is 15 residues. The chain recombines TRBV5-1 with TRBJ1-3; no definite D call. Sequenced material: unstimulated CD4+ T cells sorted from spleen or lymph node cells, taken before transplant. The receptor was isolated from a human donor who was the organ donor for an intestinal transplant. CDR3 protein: CASSLVSGSGNTIYF. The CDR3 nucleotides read TGCGCCAGCAGCTTGGTTTCGGGGTCTGGAAACACCATATATTTT.